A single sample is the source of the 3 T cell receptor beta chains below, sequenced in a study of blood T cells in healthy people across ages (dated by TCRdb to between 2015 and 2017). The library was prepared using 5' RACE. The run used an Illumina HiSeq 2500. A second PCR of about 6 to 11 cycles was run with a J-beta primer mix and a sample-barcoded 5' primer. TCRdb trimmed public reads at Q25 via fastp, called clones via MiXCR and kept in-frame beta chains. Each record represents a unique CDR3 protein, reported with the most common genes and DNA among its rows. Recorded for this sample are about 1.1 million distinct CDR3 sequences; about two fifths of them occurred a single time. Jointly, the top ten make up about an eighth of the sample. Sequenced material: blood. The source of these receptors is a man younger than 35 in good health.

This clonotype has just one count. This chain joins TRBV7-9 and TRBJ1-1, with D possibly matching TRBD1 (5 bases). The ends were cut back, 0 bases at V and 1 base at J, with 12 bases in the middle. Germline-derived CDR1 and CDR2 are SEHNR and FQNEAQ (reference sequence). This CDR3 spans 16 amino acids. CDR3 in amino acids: CASSLAGEGRNTEAFF. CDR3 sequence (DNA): TGTGCCAGCAGCTTAGCAGGGGAGGGCCGGAACACTGAAGCTTTCTTT.

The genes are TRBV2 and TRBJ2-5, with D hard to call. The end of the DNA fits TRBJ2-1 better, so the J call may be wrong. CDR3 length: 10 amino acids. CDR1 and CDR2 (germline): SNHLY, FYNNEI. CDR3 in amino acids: CAGLQETQFF. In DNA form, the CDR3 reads TGTGCCGGCCTGCAAGAGACCCAGTTCTTC.

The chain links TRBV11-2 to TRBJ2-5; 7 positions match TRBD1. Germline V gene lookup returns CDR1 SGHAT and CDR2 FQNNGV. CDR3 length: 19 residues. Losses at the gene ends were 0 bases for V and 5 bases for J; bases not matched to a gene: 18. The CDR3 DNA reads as TGTGCCAGCAGCTTAGATACGACAGGGTACATCTCGAGAGGGGAGACCCAGTACTTC. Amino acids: CASSLDTTGYISRGETQYF. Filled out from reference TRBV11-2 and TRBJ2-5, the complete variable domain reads EAGVAQSPRYKIIEKRQSVAFWCNPISGHATLYWYQQILGQGPKLLIQFQNNGVVDDSQLPKDRFSAERLKGVDSTLKIQPAKLEDSAVYLCASSLDTTGYISRGETQYFGPGTRLLVL.